One sample yielded the 4 T cell receptor beta chains listed below, sequenced in a study of T cell responses to AZD1222 COVID-19 vaccine. Assay used: immunoSEQ multiplex PCR; TCRdb lists only in-frame clones, some missing. The table includes about 190,000 clones, around 92% detected once. Sequencing was performed on peripheral blood, taken on day 0 of AZD1222 vaccination. The receptors were sampled from an adult in good health.

The chain is built from TRBV6-5 and TRBJ1-3, with 7 bases identical to TRBD1. With V trimmed by 2 bases and J by 5 bases, 6 bases remained unmatched. The CDR3 totals 15 residues. CDR1 and CDR2 (germline): MNHEY, SVGAGI. CDR3 bases: TGTGCCAGCAGTTACGATGGGACAGAGAGAAACACCATATATTTT. Translated: CASSYDGTERNTIYF.

This rearrangement joins TRBV19 to TRBJ1-2, with TRBD1 identical over 7 bases. The V gene end was trimmed by 4 bases and the J gene end by 2 bases; junction bases not matched to a gene: 7. There are 15 residues in the CDR3. Germline V CDR1 and CDR2: LNHDA, SQIVND (reference sequence). DNA of the CDR3: TGTGCCAGTAGTAGGGCCCGACAGGGAAACTATGGCTACACCTTC. Translating it yields CASSRARQGNYGYTF.

The chain couples TRBV7-3 to TRBJ2-3, with TRBD1 matching over 7 bases. CDR3 length: 13 amino acids. CDR1 and CDR2 (germline): SGHTA, FQGTGA. V lost 8 bases to trimming and J lost 5 bases; unmatched junction nucleotides: 7. CDR3 protein: CASSQDRQDTQYF. CDR3 sequence (DNA): TGTGCCAGCTCCCAGGACAGGCAAGATACGCAGTATTTT. Supplemented by reference TRBV7-3 and TRBJ2-3, the full variable domain reads GAGVSQTPSNKVTEKGKYVELRCDPISGHTALYWYRQSLGQGPEFLIYFQGTGAADDSGLPNDRFFAVRPEGSVSTLKIQRTERGDSAVYLCASSQDRQDTQYFGPGTRLTVL.

The chain uses TRBV6-5 and TRBJ1-2; D not resolved. The CDR3 runs 11 residues. V lost 6 bases, J lost 8 bases, and 10 bases lay in between. CDR1 and CDR2 (germline): MNHEY, SVGAGI. The CDR3 DNA reads TGTGCCAGCAGCCCCCCCGGCGGCTACACCTTC. It is translated as CASSPPGGYTF.